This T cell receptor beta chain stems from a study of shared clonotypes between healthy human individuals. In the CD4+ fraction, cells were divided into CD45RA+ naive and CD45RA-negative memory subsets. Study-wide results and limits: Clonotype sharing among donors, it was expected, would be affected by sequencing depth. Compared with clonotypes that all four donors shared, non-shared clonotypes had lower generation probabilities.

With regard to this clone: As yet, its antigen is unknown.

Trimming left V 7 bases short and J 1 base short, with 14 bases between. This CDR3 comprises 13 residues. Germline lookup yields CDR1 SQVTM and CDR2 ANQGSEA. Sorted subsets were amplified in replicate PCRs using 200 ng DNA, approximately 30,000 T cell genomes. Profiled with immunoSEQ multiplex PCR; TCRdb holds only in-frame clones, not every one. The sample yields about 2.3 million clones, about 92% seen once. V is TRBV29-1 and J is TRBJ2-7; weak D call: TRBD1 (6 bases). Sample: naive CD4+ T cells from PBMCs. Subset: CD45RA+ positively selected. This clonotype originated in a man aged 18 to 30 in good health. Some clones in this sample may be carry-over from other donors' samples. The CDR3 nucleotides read TGCAGCGCGACAGGAGCTACTTCCTACGAGCAGTACTTC. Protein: CSATGATSYEQYF.